This T cell receptor beta chain was observed in a study of blood T cell repertoires in COVID-19. Background on the study: Specimens from acute and convalescent COVID-19 originated in the United States, Italy and Spain. PBMCs, B-cell-depleted T cells, or T cells were the source of the cDNA or gDNA that made up the material.

Germline values: CDR1 SEHNR, CDR2 FQNEAQ (reference sequence). Losses at the gene ends were 6 bases for V and 3 bases for J; bases not matched to a gene: 4. CDR3 size: 14 residues. The table lists this clone with a count of one. Per the original data handling: Nucleated cell counts were estimated from reference gene primer amplification. Method: immunoSEQ multiplex PCR; TCRdb's copy keeps in-frame clones and lacks some. The V and J calls and the clone size are those of that table, but D and trimming were determined from the DNA. The profile shows about 200,000 clones, approximately 88% of them singletons.

The V and J genes are TRBV7-9 and TRBJ1-2, with TRBD1 matching 10 bases. The sample was peripheral blood. The clonotype comes from a man in his fifties or sixties who had recovered from COVID-19. The CDR3, as DNA: TGTGCCAGCAGGCCCGGGACAGGGGACTATGGCTACACCTTC. This translates into CASRPGTGDYGYTF. Full variable domain (rest looked up from reference TRBV7-9 and TRBJ1-2): DTGVSQNPRHKITKRGQNVTFRCDPISEHNRLYWYRQTLGQGPEFLTYFQNEAQLEKSRLLSDRFSAERPKGSFSTLEIQRTEQGDSAMYLCASRPGTGDYGYTFGSGTRLTVV.